This T cell receptor beta chain was identified during a study of T and B cells in COVID-19 patients. The wider study: At median age around 37 years, recovered patients were younger than active-infection patients at approximately 68.

TRB was amplified from about 250-500 ng of blood genomic DNA. TRB rearrangements were amplified by multiplex PCR with BIOMED2 TRB-A/B primers. MiXCR, run by TCRdb on the multiplex PCR reads, gives a single entry per CDR3 protein. The sample contains approximately 17,000 distinct CDR3 sequences, approximately 30% of which appear only once. This clonotype is medium-sized in the sample. Germline V lookup: CDR1 MNHNY, CDR2 SVGAGI (reference sequence). Germline trimming cut 4 bases from V and 4 bases from J; bases unmatched to any gene: 8. The CDR3 runs to 16 residues. Material: blood. This clonotype was sampled from a human donor who had recovered from COVID-19. The rearrangement links TRBV6-6 to TRBJ2-2; 8 bases are shared with TRBD1. The CDR3 nucleotides read TGTGCCAGCAGTTCCCGTGGACAGGGTGGCACCGGGGAGCTGTTTTTT. The encoded protein is CASSSRGQGGTGELFF.